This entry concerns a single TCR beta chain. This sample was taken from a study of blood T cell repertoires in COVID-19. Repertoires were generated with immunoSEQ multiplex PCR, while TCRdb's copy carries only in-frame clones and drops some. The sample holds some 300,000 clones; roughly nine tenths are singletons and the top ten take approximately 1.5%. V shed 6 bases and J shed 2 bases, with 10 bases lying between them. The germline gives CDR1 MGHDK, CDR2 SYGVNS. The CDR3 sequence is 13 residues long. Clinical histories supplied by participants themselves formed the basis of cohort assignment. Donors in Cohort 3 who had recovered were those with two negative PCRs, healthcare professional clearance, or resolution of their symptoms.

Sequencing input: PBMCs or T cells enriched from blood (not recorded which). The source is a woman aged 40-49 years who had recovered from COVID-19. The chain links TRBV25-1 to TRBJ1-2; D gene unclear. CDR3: CASSGVTNYGYTF. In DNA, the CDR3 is TGTGCCAGCAGCGGGGTGACCAACTATGGCTACACCTTC.